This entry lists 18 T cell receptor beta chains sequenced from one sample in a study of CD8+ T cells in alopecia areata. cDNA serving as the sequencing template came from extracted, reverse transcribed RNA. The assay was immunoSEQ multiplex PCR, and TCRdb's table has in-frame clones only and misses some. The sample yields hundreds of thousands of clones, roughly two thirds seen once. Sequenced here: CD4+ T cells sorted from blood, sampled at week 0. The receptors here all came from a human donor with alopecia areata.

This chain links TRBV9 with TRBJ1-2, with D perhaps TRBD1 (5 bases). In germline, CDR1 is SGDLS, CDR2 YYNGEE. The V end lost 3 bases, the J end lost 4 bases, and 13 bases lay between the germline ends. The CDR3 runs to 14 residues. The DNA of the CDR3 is TGTGCCAGCAGCGCGGGGTGGGGCAGCTATGGCTACACCTTC. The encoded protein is CASSAGWGSYGYTF.

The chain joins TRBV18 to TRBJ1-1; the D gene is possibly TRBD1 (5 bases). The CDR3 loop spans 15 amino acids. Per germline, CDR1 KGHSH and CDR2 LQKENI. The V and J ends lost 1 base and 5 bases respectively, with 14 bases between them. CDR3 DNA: TGTGCCAGCTCACCACTAAGGACAACAGAGACTGAAGCTTTCTTT. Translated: CASSPLRTTETEAFF.

CDR3 bases: TGTGCTAGTGGTTTGATACTACAGGGTCTCGACACCATATATTTT. It yields the protein CASGLILQGLDTIYF. The chain carries TRBV12-5 and TRBJ1-3, with D possibly TRBD1 on 6 matching bases. The germline V gene encodes CDR1 LGHNT and CDR2 FRNRAP. V was clipped by 2 bases and J by 8 bases, with 16 bases between them. The CDR3 length is 15 residues.

The CDR3 DNA reads as TGTGCCAGCAGTAAGGGGGGACGCCAAGAGACCCAGTACTTC. The encoded protein is CASSKGGRQETQYF. The chain is built from TRBV6-6 and TRBJ2-5; D is perhaps TRBD1 or TRBD2 (6 bases each). This CDR3 contains 14 residues. The V gene's germline CDR1 is MNHNY and CDR2 SVGAGI (reference sequence). Trimming removed 5 bases at V and 1 base at J, with 11 bases between.

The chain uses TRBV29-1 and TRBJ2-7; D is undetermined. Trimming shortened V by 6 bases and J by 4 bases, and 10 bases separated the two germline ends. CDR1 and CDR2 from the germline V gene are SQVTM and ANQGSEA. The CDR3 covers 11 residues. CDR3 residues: CSVADGYEQYF. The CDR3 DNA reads TGCAGCGTAGCCGACGGATACGAGCAGTACTTC.

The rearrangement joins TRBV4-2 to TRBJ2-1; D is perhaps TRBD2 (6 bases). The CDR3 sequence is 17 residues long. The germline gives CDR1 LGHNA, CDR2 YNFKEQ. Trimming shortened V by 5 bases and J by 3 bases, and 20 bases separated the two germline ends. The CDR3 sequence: CASSLAPGADHYNEQFF. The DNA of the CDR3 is TGTGCCAGCAGCTTAGCCCCGGGAGCCGATCACTACAATGAGCAGTTCTTC.

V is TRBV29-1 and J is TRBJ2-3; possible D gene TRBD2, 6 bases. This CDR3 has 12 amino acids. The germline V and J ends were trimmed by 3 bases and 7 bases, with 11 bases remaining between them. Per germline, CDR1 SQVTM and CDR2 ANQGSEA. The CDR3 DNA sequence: TGCAGCGTTGATGGTGGGGGGAATACGCAGTATTTT. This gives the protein CSVDGGGNTQYF.

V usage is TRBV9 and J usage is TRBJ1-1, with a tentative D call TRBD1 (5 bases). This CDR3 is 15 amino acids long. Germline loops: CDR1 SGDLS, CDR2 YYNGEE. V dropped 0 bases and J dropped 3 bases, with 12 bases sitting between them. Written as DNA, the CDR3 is TGTGCCAGCAGCGTAGTGCAGGGATGGCACACTGAAGCTTTCTTT. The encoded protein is CASSVVQGWHTEAFF.

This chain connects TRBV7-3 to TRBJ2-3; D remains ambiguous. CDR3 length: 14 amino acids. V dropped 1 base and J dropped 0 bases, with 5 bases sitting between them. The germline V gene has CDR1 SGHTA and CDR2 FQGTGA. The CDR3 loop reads CASSLNPSTDTQYF. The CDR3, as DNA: TGTGCCAGCAGCTTAAATCCTAGCACAGATACGCAGTATTTT. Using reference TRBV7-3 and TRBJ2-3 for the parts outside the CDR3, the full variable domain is GAGVSQTPSNKVTEKGKYVELRCDPISGHTALYWYRQSLGQGPEFLIYFQGTGAADDSGLPNDRFFAVRPEGSVSTLKIQRTERGDSAVYLCASSLNPSTDTQYFGPGTRLTVL.

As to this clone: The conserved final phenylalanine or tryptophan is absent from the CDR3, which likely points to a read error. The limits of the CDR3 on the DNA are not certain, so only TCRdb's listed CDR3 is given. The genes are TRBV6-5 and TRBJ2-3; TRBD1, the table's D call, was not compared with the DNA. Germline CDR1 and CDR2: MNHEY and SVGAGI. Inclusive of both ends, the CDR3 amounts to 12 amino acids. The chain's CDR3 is CASSRFCAGGFS.

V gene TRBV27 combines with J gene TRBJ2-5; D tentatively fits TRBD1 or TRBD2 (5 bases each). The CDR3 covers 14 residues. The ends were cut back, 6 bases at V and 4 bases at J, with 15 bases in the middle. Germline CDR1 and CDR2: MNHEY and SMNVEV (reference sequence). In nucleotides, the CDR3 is TGTGCCAGCAGCCGGGTGGGGGTACGAGAGACCCAGTACTTC. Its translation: CASSRVGVRETQYF.

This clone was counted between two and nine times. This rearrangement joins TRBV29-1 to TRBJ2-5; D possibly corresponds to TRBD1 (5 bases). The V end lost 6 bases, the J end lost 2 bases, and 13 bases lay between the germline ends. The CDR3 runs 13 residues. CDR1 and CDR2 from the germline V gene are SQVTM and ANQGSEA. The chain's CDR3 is CSVGKGVQETQYF. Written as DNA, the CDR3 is TGCAGCGTCGGAAAAGGGGTTCAAGAGACCCAGTACTTC.

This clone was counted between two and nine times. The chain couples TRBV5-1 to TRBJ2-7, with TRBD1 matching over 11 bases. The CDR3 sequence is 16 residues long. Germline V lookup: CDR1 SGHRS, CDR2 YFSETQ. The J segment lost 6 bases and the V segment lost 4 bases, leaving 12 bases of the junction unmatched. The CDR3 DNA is TGCGCCAGCAGCCTCCAAGGACAGGGGGCCTCCGGCGAGCAGTACTTC. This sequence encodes CASSLQGQGASGEQYF.

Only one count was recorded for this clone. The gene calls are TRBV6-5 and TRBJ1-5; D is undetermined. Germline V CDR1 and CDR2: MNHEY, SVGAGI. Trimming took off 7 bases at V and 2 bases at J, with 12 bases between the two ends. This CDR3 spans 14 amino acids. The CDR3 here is CASTPGQGNQPQHF. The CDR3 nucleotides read TGTGCCAGCACTCCCGGGCAGGGCAATCAGCCCCAGCATTTT.

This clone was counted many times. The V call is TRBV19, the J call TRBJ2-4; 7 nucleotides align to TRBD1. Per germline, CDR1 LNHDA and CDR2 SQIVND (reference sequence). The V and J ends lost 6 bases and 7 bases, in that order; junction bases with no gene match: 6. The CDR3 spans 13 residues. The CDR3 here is CASSRDRVNIQYF. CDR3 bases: TGTGCCAGTAGCAGAGACAGGGTGAACATTCAGTACTTC.

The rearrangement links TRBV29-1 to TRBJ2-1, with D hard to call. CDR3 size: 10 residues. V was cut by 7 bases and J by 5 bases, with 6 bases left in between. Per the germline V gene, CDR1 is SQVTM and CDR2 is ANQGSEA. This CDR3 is CSGLNNEQFF. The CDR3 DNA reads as TGCAGCGGACTGAACAATGAGCAGTTCTTC.

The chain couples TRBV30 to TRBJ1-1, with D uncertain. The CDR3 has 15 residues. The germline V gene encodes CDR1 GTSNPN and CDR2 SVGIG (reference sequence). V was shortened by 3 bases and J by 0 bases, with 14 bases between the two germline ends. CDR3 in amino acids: CAWREETLVNTEAFF. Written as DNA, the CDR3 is TGTGCCTGGAGGGAGGAGACCCTTGTGAACACTGAAGCTTTCTTT. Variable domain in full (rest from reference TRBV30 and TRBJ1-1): SQTIHQWPATLVQPVGSPLSLECTVEGTSNPNLYWYRQAAGRGLQLLFYSVGIGQISSEVPQNLSASRPQDRQFILSSKKLLLSDSGFYLCAWREETLVNTEAFFGQGTRLTVV.

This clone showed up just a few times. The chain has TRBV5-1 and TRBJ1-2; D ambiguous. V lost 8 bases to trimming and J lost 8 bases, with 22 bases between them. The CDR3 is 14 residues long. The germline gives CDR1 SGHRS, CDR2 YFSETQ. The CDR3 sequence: CASRNLTYSRGYTF. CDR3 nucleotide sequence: TGCGCCAGTCGGAACCTGACGTACTCCCGCGGCTACACCTTC.